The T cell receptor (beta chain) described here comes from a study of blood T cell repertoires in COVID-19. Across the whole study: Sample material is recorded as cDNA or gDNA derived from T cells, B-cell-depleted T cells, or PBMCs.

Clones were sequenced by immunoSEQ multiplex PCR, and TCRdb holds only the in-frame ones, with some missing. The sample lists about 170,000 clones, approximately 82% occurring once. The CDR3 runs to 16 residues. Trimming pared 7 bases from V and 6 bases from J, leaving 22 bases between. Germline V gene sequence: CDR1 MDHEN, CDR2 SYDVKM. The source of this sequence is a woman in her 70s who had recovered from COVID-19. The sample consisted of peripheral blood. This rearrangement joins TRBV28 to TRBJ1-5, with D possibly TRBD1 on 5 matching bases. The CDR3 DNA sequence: TGTGCCAGCACCCAAACTACCCAGACAGTGGGTCAGCCCCAGCATTTT. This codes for CASTQTTQTVGQPQHF.